The rows below give T cell receptor beta chains drawn from one sample of a study of CD8 T cells in ankylosing spondylitis. MiXCR, applied by TCRdb to the 5' RACE reads, yields one record per CDR3 protein. The sample lists around 250,000 distinct CDR3 sequences; roughly 10% were seen once. Source material: blood, either unsorted or a sorted T cell fraction (not recorded which). Receptors originate from a male donor with ankylosing spondylitis or in good health (not recorded which). Each CDR3 is given with its conserved first and last residue. A D gene is named only where the DNA matches it firmly. A clone size is listed for some rows: how often the clone was seen (once, few, many), or a class if it is expanded.

V	length	size	J	D	DNA	CDR3
TRBV19	13	once	TRBJ1-5	.	TGTGCCAGTAGTATCTCGGAGGCTGGGTCCCAGCATTTT	CASSISEAGSQHF
TRBV6-6	13	many	TRBJ2-5	.	TGTGCCAGCAGTTACTCCGGTAAAGTGACCCAGTACTTC	CASSYSGKVTQYF
TRBV9	14	many	TRBJ2-2	TRBD2	TGTGCCAGCCGGGGAGGGCAAAACACCGGGGAGCTGTTTTTT	CASRGGQNTGELFF
TRBV2	14	many	TRBJ2-3	.	TGTGCCAGCATGGTCATGGACGGGTTAGATACGCAGTATTTT	CASMVMDGLDTQYF
TRBV5-1	14	many	TRBJ2-7	TRBD1	TGCGCCAGCAGCTTGGGGGACAGGGTCCACGAGCAGTACTTC	CASSLGDRVHEQYF
TRBV2	12	.	TRBJ2-5	.	TGTGCCAGCAAGAGGCTCCTTCAGACCCAGTACTTC	CASKRLLQTQYF
TRBV12-3/TRBV12-4	13	.	TRBJ1-1	.	TGTGCCAGCAGTTTATGGGGGGACACTGAAGCTTTCTTT	CASSLWGDTEAFF
TRBV12-3/TRBV12-4	15	many	TRBJ2-5	TRBD1	TGTGCCAGCAGCCCCTTGACAGGGGGCGAAGAGACCCAGTACTTC	CASSPLTGGEETQYF
TRBV5-4	14	.	TRBJ2-4	.	TGTGCCAGCAGCCTAGTGGGACACCCGGGCATTCAGTACTTC	CASSLVGHPGIQYF
TRBV24-1	16	few	TRBJ2-2	TRBD2	TGTGCCACCAGTGATCCCGAGCGGGGGAACACCGGGGAGCTGTTTTTT	CATSDPERGNTGELFF
TRBV7-9	15	many	TRBJ2-4	.	TGTGCCAGCAGCTTATTGCGGGAAATGATGGACATTCAGTACTTC	CASSLLREMMDIQYF
TRBV18	15	.	TRBJ2-1	TRBD1	TGTGCCAGCTCACCCCGGGACAGGCTATACAATGAGCAGTTCTTC	CASSPRDRLYNEQFF
TRBV6-1	14	many	TRBJ2-7	TRBD2	TGTGCCAGCGGCCTACCGGGACTACCCTACGAGCAGTACTTC	CASGLPGLPYEQYF
TRBV12-3/TRBV12-4	14	many	TRBJ2-2	TRBD1	TGTGCCAGCAGTACCACGACAGGGCCCGGGGAGCTGTTTTTT	CASSTTTGPGELFF
TRBV5-1	15	many	TRBJ2-7	.	TGCGCCAGCAGCTTGGGAACAGGGAGCTCCTACGAGCAGTACTTC	CASSLGTGSSYEQYF
TRBV11-1	13	many	TRBJ2-1	.	TGTGCCAGCAGACAGACAGCCTACAATGAGCAGTTCTTC	CASRQTAYNEQFF
TRBV12-3/TRBV12-4	13	many	TRBJ2-3	.	TGTGCCAGCAGTTTAATGTTGGGGGATACGCAGTATTTT	CASSLMLGDTQYF
TRBV11-2	13	few	TRBJ2-2	.	TGTGCCAGCAGCCTAACAGGGTGGGGGGAGCTGTTTTTT	CASSLTGWGELFF
TRBV7-9	14	.	TRBJ2-7	.	TGTGCCAGCAGCTTAGGGCAGGTGAATCCCGAGCAGTACTTC	CASSLGQVNPEQYF
TRBV6-6	11	many	TRBJ2-1	.	TGTGCCAGCAGCAGGACTCTTGAGCAGTTCTTC	CASSRTLEQFF
TRBV12-3/TRBV12-4	15	many	TRBJ1-2	TRBD1	TGTGCCAGCAGTTTAGCGGGACAGCGCTACCATGGCTACACCTTC	CASSLAGQRYHGYTF
TRBV5-1	15	many	TRBJ2-7	.	TGCGCCAGCAGCTTGGGGCTGGAAATAAACTACGAGCAGTACTTC	CASSLGLEINYEQYF
TRBV20-1	15	many	TRBJ1-6	.	TGCAGTGCAATGGACCCTTTTAGTGGGAATTCACCCCTCCACTTT	CSAMDPFSGNSPLHF
TRBV5-1	14	few	TRBJ2-3	.	TGCGCCAGCAGCTTAGGAACCCCCCCGGAGACGCAGTATTTT	CASSLGTPPETQYF
TRBV5-1	14	many	TRBJ1-1	.	TGCGCCAGCAGCTTGGCACCCGGGAACACTGAAGCTTTCTTT	CASSLAPGNTEAFF
TRBV29-1	12	many	TRBJ2-5	.	TGCAGCGTTGAGGAGGTCCAGGGGACCCAGTACTTC	CSVEEVQGTQYF
TRBV29-1	13	.	TRBJ2-1	TRBD2	TGCAGCGTTGACGGCGGGAGACTAGTTGAGCAGTTCTTC	CSVDGGRLVEQFF
TRBV20-1	19	many	TRBJ2-6	TRBD2	TGCAGTGCTAGACGTGGGGGACTAGCGGGAGGGTCTGGGGCCAACGTCCTGACTTTC	CSARRGGLAGGSGANVLTF
TRBV29-1	9	many	TRBJ1-1	.	TGCAGCGTTGGACAGAAAGCTTTCTTT	CSVGQKAFF
TRBV3-1	15	many	TRBJ2-1	TRBD2	TGTGCCAGCAGCCAGTACGGGGGGACTCACAATGAGCAGTTCTTC	CASSQYGGTHNEQFF
TRBV5-1	15	many	TRBJ2-1	TRBD2	TGCGCCAGCAGCAAAGGACTAGCGGGTTACAATGAGCAGTTCTTC	CASSKGLAGYNEQFF
TRBV10-3	15	.	TRBJ2-3	.	TGTGCCATCAGTGACCCGAGGGCAGGGCCTAATACGCAGTATTTT	CAISDPRAGPNTQYF
TRBV20-1	14	.	TRBJ1-1	TRBD1	TGCAGTGCTGGGAGGGACAGGGGAAACACTGAAGCTTTCTTT	CSAGRDRGNTEAFF
TRBV5-6	15	.	TRBJ2-7	TRBD2	TGTGCCAGCAGTCAAAGCGGGGGCCACATTTACGAGCAGTACTTC	CASSQSGGHIYEQYF
TRBV2	14	.	TRBJ2-2	.	TGTGCCAGCAGTGAAGCTTCGGGAGCCGGGGAGCTGTTTTTT	CASSEASGAGELFF
TRBV15	17	many	TRBJ2-2	TRBD1	TGTGCCACCAGCAGAGGGGATGGGACAGCGAACACCGGGGAGCTGTTTTTT	CATSRGDGTANTGELFF
TRBV6-1	14	few	TRBJ1-2	.	TGTGCCAGCAGTCGGGGACGGCCCCTGGATGGCTACACCTTC	CASSRGRPLDGYTF
TRBV19	15	.	TRBJ2-7	TRBD1	TGTGCCAGTAAACCTTCCGGGACAGGGGAATACGAGCAGTACTTC	CASKPSGTGEYEQYF
TRBV7-3	15	few	TRBJ1-1	.	TGTGCCAGCAGCTCGCAACCCGGGGCCAACACTGAAGCTTTCTTT	CASSSQPGANTEAFF
TRBV6-1	15	many	TRBJ2-7	.	TGTGCCAGCAGTACCCAGGGGGGAAGTTTCTACGAGCAGTACTTC	CASSTQGGSFYEQYF
TRBV2	14	few	TRBJ2-1	TRBD2	TGTGCCAGCAGTGAAGAGCGGGAGTGGGGTGAGCAGTTCTTC	CASSEEREWGEQFF
TRBV20-1	14	many	TRBJ2-4	.	TGCAGTGCCTACCGTGAAGGGGCCAAAAACATTCAGTACTTC	CSAYREGAKNIQYF
TRBV5-1	15	few	TRBJ2-7	.	TGCGCCAGCAGCTCCCAAGTGGGGGGAACCTACGAGCAGTACTTC	CASSSQVGGTYEQYF
TRBV12-3/TRBV12-4	15	many	TRBJ2-2	.	TGTGCCAGCAGTTTTATAGTTGGAATAACCGGGGAGCTGTTTTTT	CASSFIVGITGELFF
TRBV5-1	16	few	TRBJ2-5	.	TGCGCCAGCAGCTTGTCACTAGCGTACAGGGGGGAGACCCAGTACTTC	CASSLSLAYRGETQYF